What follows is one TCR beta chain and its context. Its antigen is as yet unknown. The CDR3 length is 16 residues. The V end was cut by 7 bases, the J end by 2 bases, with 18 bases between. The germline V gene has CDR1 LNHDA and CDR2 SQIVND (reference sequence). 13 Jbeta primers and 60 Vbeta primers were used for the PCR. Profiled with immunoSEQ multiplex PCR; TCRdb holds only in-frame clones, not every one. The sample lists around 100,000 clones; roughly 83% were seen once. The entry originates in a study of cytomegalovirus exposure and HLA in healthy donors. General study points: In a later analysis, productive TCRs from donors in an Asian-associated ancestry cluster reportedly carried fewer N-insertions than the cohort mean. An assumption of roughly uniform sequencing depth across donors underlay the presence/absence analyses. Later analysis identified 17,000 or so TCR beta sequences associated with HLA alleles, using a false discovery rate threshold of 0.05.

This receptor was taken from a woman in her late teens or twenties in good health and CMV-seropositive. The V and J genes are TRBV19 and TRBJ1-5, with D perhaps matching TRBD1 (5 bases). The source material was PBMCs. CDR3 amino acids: CASNARQSGGNQPQHF. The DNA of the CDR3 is TGTGCCAGTAACGCCAGACAGTCTGGAGGCAATCAGCCCCAGCATTTT.